The clone carrying this T cell receptor (beta chain) appeared many times. Its antigen is still unknown. Libraries from sorted cells each used some 1 million CD4+ or CD8+ T cells. The cDNA was generated by 5'RACE with 10-nucleotide random UMIs. One entry per CDR3 protein, called by TCRdb with MiXCR from the 5' RACE reads. The table lists around 17,000 distinct CDR3 sequences, 3.5% of them singletons. The CDR3 loop spans 11 amino acids. V was pared by 6 bases and J by 8 bases, with 8 bases between. CDR1 MDHEN and CDR2 SYDVKM come from the germline V gene. This entry comes from a study of neurological immune-mediated disorders. The study's findings and limits: The absence of shared CDR3 amino acid sequences among expanded clones across subjects suggests private repertoires in all groups.

This chain links TRBV28 with TRBJ2-1; D ambiguous. Sequences were obtained from CD8+ T cells from blood. The source of this sequence is a woman in her thirties or forties in good health. The CDR3 spells CASSPLDEQFF. The CDR3 DNA reads as TGTGCCAGCAGCCCTCTCGATGAGCAGTTCTTC.